These 27 T cell receptor beta chains were all obtained from the same sample, sequenced in a study of T cell responses to AZD1222 COVID-19 vaccine. Measured with immunoSEQ multiplex PCR; TCRdb has only the in-frame clones, and not every one. The sample has 150,000 or so clones, 80% to 90% seen once. The sequencing here drew on peripheral blood, taken on day 0 of AZD1222 vaccination. The receptors here all came from an adult in good health.

The CDR3 reads CASSLRGFSYEQYF. The DNA for the CDR3 is TGTGCCAGCAGTTTAAGAGGGTTCAGCTACGAGCAGTACTTC. The chain joins TRBV27 to TRBJ2-7; D might be TRBD2 (5 bases). The CDR3 sequence is 14 residues long. The ends were cut back, 2 bases at V and 3 bases at J, with 11 bases in the middle. Germline CDR1 is MNHEY and CDR2 is SMNVEV (reference sequence).

The chain is built from TRBV27 and TRBJ1-2; weak D call: TRBD1 (6 bases). CDR3 length equals 13 residues. Looked up from germline, CDR1 is MNHEY and CDR2 is SMNVEV (reference sequence). The V end was cut by 11 bases, the J end by 8 bases, with 21 bases between. In DNA form, the CDR3 reads TGTGCCTCAAGACCCTCGGGACAAGGCGGCTACACCTTC. Amino acids: CASRPSGQGGYTF.

The CDR3 region is CASSGLTGISAYEQYF. CDR3 coding DNA: TGTGCCAGCAGTGGCCTTACAGGAATTAGCGCCTACGAGCAGTACTTC. This sequence joins TRBV28 and TRBJ2-7, with D perhaps TRBD1 or TRBD2 (5 bases each). Germline V gene data show CDR1 as MDHEN and CDR2 as SYDVKM. Trimming shortened V by 5 bases and J by 2 bases, and 19 bases separated the two germline ends. The CDR3 has 16 residues.

In this sample, this clone turned up a few times. The chain combines TRBV19 with TRBJ2-3; tentative D call: TRBD2 (5 bases). This CDR3 contains 15 residues. With 4 bases removed from V and 2 bases from J, the gap between germline ends came to 13 bases. Germline lookup yields CDR1 LNHDA and CDR2 SQIVND (reference sequence). The CDR3 region has the DNA TGTGCCAGTAGTAGTGCCAGCGGAGACACAGATACGCAGTATTTT. This translates into CASSSASGDTDTQYF.

The chain employs TRBV7-9 and TRBJ2-1; 7 bases match TRBD2. Germline loops: CDR1 SEHNR, CDR2 FQNEAQ (reference sequence). V lost 0 bases and J lost 15; bases outside the gene matches: 17. The CDR3 has 16 amino acids. This chain's CDR3 is CASSLAGVASGQGTFF. CDR3 DNA sequence: TGTGCCAGCAGCTTAGCGGGGGTGGCTAGCGGTCAGGGAACGTTCTTC.

The chain combines TRBV15 with TRBJ2-5; 7 nucleotides agree with TRBD1. Germline CDR1 is LNHNV and CDR2 is YYDKDF (reference sequence). Trimming cost V 8 bases and J 0 bases; bases outside gene matches: 3. The CDR3 spans 13 residues. DNA for the CDR3: TGTGCCACCGCCGACAGGGACCAAGAGACCCAGTACTTC. Encoded protein: CATADRDQETQYF.

The chain uses TRBV10-3 and TRBJ2-4, with 9 nucleotides matching TRBD2. V lost 6 bases and J lost 6; bases outside the gene matches: 6. CDR3 length equals 14 residues. Germline-derived CDR1 and CDR2 are ENHRY and SYGVKD. Here the CDR3 reads CAISPGREGNIQYF. In DNA, the CDR3 is TGTGCCATCAGCCCGGGGCGGGAGGGAAACATTCAGTACTTC.

The chain has TRBV28 and TRBJ1-4, with D hard to call. The ends were cut back, 7 bases at V and 8 bases at J, with 11 bases in the middle. From germline, CDR1 is MDHEN and CDR2 SYDVKM. The CDR3 runs to 12 residues. CDR3 sequence (DNA): TGTGCCAGCACCCATCGCAAAGAAAAACTGTTTTTT. This translates into CASTHRKEKLFF. Full variable domain (outside the CDR3, taken from reference TRBV28 and TRBJ1-4): DVKVTQSSRYLVKRTGEKVFLECVQDMDHENMFWYRQDPGLGLRLIYFSYDVKMKEKGDIPEGYSVSREKKERFSLILESASTNQTSMYLCASTHRKEKLFFGSGTQLSVL.

The chain uses TRBV15 and TRBJ1-2; no definite D call. Trimming took off 3 bases at V and 2 bases at J, with 16 bases between the two ends. CDR1 is LNHNV and CDR2 is YYDKDF in the germline V gene (reference sequence). This CDR3 spans 16 amino acids. For the CDR3, the DNA is TGTGCCACCAGCAGGGGCTGGGGTGAGGCGAACTATGGCTACACCTTC. Encoded protein: CATSRGWGEANYGYTF.

This chain uses TRBV27 with TRBJ1-4; D unresolved. The CDR3 is made up of 13 amino acids. Germline assignment: CDR1 MNHEY and CDR2 SMNVEV (reference sequence). V was clipped by 3 bases and J by 5 bases, with 7 bases between them. The CDR3 DNA reads TGTGCCAGCAGTTTCCGTTCCAATGAAAAACTGTTTTTT. It specifies CASSFRSNEKLFF. Filled out from reference TRBV27 and TRBJ1-4, the complete variable domain reads EAQVTQNPRYLITVTGKKLTVTCSQNMNHEYMSWYRQDPGLGLRQIYYSMNVEVTDKGDVPEGYKVSRKEKRNFPLILESPSPNQTSLYFCASSFRSNEKLFFGSGTQLSVL.

The rearrangement uses TRBV10-3 and TRBJ1-5; no definite D call. Germline V gene data show CDR1 as ENHRY and CDR2 as SYGVKD. Deletions cut 3 bases from V and 0 bases from J, with 15 bases between. This CDR3 is built from 17 residues. CDR3 in amino acids: CAISDGPGSLSNQPQHF. The CDR3 DNA reads as TGTGCCATCAGTGATGGCCCGGGAAGCCTTAGCAATCAGCCCCAGCATTTT.

The chain links TRBV30 to TRBJ1-3, with D unclear. CDR1 is GTSNPN and CDR2 is SVGIG in the germline V gene (reference sequence). V lost 0 bases and J 4 bases, leaving 13 bases between the germline ends. The CDR3 runs to 15 residues. DNA of the CDR3: TGTGCCTGGAGTGTATGGGGAGGGTCAGGAAACACCATATATTTT. Translated, it gives CAWSVWGGSGNTIYF.

This rearrangement joins TRBV5-4 to TRBJ1-2; 7 nucleotides line up with TRBD1. The junction had 9 bases not matched to a gene; V was cut back by 0 bases and J by 1 base. This CDR3 has 17 residues. Germline assignment: CDR1 SGHNT and CDR2 YYREEE (reference sequence). The DNA of the CDR3 is TGTGCCAGCAGCTTGGAGGCGGGCAGGGGGGTTAACTATGGCTACACCTTC. Translation: CASSLEAGRGVNYGYTF.

CDR3 DNA sequence: TGTGCCAGCAGCTTGTCAGGAGGGGAGAATTGCTCCTATAATTCACCCCTCCACTTT. Translated, it gives CASSLSGGENCSYNSPLHF. The V and J genes are TRBV5-7 and TRBJ1-6, with D tentatively TRBD1 (5 bases). TRBV5-7 has ORF status, its function being uncertain. The CDR3 has 19 amino acids. Trimming cost V 1 base and J 0 bases, with 17 bases left between them.

The J gene is TRBJ1-6, the V gene TRBV27, with 8 bases that match TRBD1. The junction had 4 bases not matched to a gene; V was cut back by 6 bases and J by 6 bases. The CDR3 is made up of 14 amino acids. Germline V gene sequence: CDR1 MNHEY, CDR2 SMNVEV (reference sequence). The CDR3 loop is CASSTGQGNSPLHF. CDR3 bases: TGTGCCAGCAGCACCGGACAGGGTAATTCACCCCTCCACTTT.

This clone was seen once. The rearrangement joins TRBV28 to TRBJ2-5; D might be TRBD1 or TRBD2, each matching 6 bases. Germline CDR1 reads MDHEN; CDR2 reads SYDVKM. The V end lost 5 bases, the J end lost 6 bases, and 10 bases lay between the germline ends. The CDR3 has 12 residues. This chain's CDR3 is CASSRGVQTQYF. CDR3 nucleotides: TGTGCCAGCAGTAGGGGGGTCCAGACCCAGTACTTC. The full variable domain, with the rest looked up from reference TRBV28 and TRBJ2-5, is DVKVTQSSRYLVKRTGEKVFLECVQDMDHENMFWYRQDPGLGLRLIYFSYDVKMKEKGDIPEGYSVSREKKERFSLILESASTNQTSMYLCASSRGVQTQYFGPGTRLLVL.

The chain links TRBV21-1 to TRBJ1-1; the table's D call, TRBD1, was not checked against the DNA. TRBV21-1 is designated a pseudogene. This CDR3 is 18 amino acids long. The CDR3 region is CASSTPDRAPGMNTEAFF. The CDR3 coding sequence is TGTGCCAGCAGCACCCCCGACAGGGCCCCTGGGATGAACACTGAAGCTTTCTTT.

This rearrangement joins TRBV2 to TRBJ1-1; tentative D call: TRBD1 (6 bases). Looked up from germline, CDR1 is SNHLY and CDR2 is FYNNEI. Deletions cut 10 bases from V and 4 bases from J, with 13 bases between. This CDR3 spans 12 amino acids. This CDR3 is CAIRGGGTEAFF. The CDR3 coding sequence is TGTGCCATCCGAGGAGGGGGCACTGAAGCTTTCTTT.

This chain connects TRBV7-2 to TRBJ2-7; D call uncertain. This CDR3 spans 13 amino acids. Trimming cost V 1 base and J 3 bases, with 7 bases left between them. CDR1 and CDR2 (germline): SGHTA, FQGNSA. CDR3: CASSLVDGYEQYF. The CDR3 DNA sequence: TGTGCCAGCAGCTTAGTGGACGGCTACGAGCAGTACTTC. The complete variable domain, with remaining parts taken from reference TRBV7-2 and TRBJ2-7, reads GAGVSQSPSNKVTEKGKDVELRCDPISGHTALYWYRQSLGQGLEFLIYFQGNSAPDKSGLPSDRFSAERTGGSVSTLTIQRTQQEDSAVYLCASSLVDGYEQYFGPGTRLTVT.

The chain carries TRBV6-6 and TRBJ2-2; the D is unclear. Germline V gene lookup returns CDR1 MNHNY and CDR2 SVGAGI (reference sequence). The germline V and J ends were trimmed by 6 bases and 3 bases, with 8 bases remaining between them. The CDR3 is 13 residues long. The CDR3 DNA is TGTGCCAGCAGGTATTCGTACACCGGGGAGCTGTTTTTT. This codes for CASRYSYTGELFF.

The V and J genes are TRBV5-1 and TRBJ2-1; D remains ambiguous. The CDR3 is 14 residues long. Germline CDR1 reads SGHRS; CDR2 reads YFSETQ. Trimming removed 4 bases at V and 1 base at J, with 9 bases between. CDR3: CASSPGNSYNEQFF. DNA for the CDR3: TGCGCCAGCAGCCCTGGGAATTCCTACAATGAGCAGTTCTTC.

The chain employs TRBV24-1 and TRBJ2-7; D not certain. From germline, CDR1 is KGHDR and CDR2 SFDVKD. This CDR3 has 14 residues. V shed 8 bases and J shed 3 bases, with 16 bases lying between them. CDR3 sequence reads: CATIPTRPLYEQYF. As DNA, the CDR3 is TGTGCCACCATCCCGACCCGACCCCTCTACGAGCAGTACTTC.

This sequence joins TRBV4-2 and TRBJ2-2, with D unclear. There are 16 residues in the CDR3. Germline V CDR1 and CDR2: LGHNA, YNFKEQ. V was clipped by 1 base and J by 3 bases, with 12 bases between them. The CDR3 is CASSQVIPQDTGELFF. The CDR3, as DNA: TGTGCCAGCAGCCAAGTGATCCCCCAGGACACCGGGGAGCTGTTTTTT.

The V and J genes are TRBV7-2 and TRBJ1-1; D is undetermined. The CDR3 covers 14 residues. Deletions cut 6 bases from V and 1 base from J, with 12 bases between. From germline, CDR1 is SGHTA and CDR2 FQGNSA. The DNA of the CDR3 is TGTGCCAGCAGTTTCGACGGGAGGAACACTGAAGCTTTCTTT. It specifies CASSFDGRNTEAFF.

V is TRBV6-1 and J is TRBJ2-5; no firm D call. CDR3 length: 15 amino acids. Germline values: CDR1 MNHNS, CDR2 SASEGT. Trimming removed 1 base at V and 5 bases at J, with 14 bases between. This CDR3 is CASSEVVGFLETQYF. The CDR3 region has the DNA TGTGCCAGCAGTGAAGTTGTGGGTTTCTTGGAGACCCAGTACTTC.

This rearrangement joins TRBV4-1 to TRBJ1-6, with D perhaps matching TRBD1 (5 bases). V was trimmed by 6 bases and J by 5 bases, leaving 8 bases between them. There are 13 residues in the CDR3. The germline CDR1 and CDR2 sequences are MGHRA and YSYEKL. CDR3 nucleotide sequence: TGCGCCAGCAGAGTGACAGATAATTCACCCCTCCACTTT. This sequence encodes CASRVTDNSPLHF.

The chain employs TRBV27 and TRBJ2-7; 7 bases line up with TRBD1. The CDR3 totals 15 residues. V trimming: 3 bases; J trimming: 2 bases; junction bases outside the gene matches: 7. Germline CDR1 reads MNHEY; CDR2 reads SMNVEV (reference sequence). The CDR3 region is CASSLWQGGPYEQYF. The CDR3 nucleotides read TGTGCCAGCAGTTTGTGGCAAGGGGGCCCCTACGAGCAGTACTTC.